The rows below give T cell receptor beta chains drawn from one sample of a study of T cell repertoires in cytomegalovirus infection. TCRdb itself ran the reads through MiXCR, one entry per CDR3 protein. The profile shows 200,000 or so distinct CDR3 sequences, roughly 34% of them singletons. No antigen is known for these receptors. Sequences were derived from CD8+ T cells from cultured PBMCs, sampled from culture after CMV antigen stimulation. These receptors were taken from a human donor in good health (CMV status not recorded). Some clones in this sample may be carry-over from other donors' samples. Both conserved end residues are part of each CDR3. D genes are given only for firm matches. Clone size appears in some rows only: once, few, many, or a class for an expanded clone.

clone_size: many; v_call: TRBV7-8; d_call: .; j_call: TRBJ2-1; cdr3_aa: CASSLPELGYNEQFF; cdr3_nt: TGTGCCAGCAGCTTACCCGAGCTAGGTTACAATGAGCAGTTCTTC
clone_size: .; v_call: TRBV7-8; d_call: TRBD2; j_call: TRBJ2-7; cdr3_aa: CASRPSSGGSPYEQHF; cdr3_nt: TGTGCCAGCAGACCTTCTAGCGGGGGGTCCCCCTACGAGCAGCACTTC
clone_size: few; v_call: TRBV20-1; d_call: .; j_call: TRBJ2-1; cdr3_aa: CSARGERRNEQFF; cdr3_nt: TGCAGTGCTAGGGGGGAAAGGAGAAATGAGCAGTTCTTC
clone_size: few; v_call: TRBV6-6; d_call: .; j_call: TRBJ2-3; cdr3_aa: CASSTVNRADTQYF; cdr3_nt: TGTGCCAGCAGCACCGTCAACAGGGCAGATACGCAGTATTTT
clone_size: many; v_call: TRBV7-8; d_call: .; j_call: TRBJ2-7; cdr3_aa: CASSLGQVEREQYF; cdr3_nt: TGTGCCAGCAGCTTAGGACAGGTGGAGCGAGAGCAGTACTTC
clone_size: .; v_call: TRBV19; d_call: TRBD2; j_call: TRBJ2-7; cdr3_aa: CASSIKRDLSYEQYF; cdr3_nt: TGTGCCAGTAGTATAAAGCGGGACCTCTCCTACGAGCAGTACTTC
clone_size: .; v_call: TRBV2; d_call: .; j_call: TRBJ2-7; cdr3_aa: CASSILQGEGPDEQYF; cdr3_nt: TGTGCCAGCAGTATTTTACAGGGAGAGGGGCCCGACGAGCAGTACTTC
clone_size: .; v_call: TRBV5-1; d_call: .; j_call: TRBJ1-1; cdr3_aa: CASSGGGELGEAFF; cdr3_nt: TGCGCCAGCAGCGGCGGGGGCGAGCTGGGTGAAGCTTTCTTT
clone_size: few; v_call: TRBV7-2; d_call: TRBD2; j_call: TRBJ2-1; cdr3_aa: CASSSSGGAYDEQFF; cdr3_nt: TGTGCCAGCAGCTCCAGCGGGGGGGCCTATGATGAGCAGTTCTTC
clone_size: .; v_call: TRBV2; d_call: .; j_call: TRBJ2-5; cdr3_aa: CASSREETQYF; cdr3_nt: TGTGCCAGCAGCCGGGAAGAGACCCAGTACTTC
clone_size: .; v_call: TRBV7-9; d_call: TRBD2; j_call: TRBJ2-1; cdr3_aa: CASSLGTSGFDNEQFF; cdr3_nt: TGTGCCAGCAGCTTGGGGACTAGCGGGTTTGACAATGAGCAGTTCTTC
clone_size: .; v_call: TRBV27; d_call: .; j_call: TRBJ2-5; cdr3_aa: CASSPPGRSQETQYF; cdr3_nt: TGTGCCAGCAGTCCCCCTGGCAGATCTCAAGAGACCCAGTACTTC
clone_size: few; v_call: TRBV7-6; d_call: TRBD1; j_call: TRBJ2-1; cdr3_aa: CASSSGQGAAYNEQFF; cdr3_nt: TGTGCCAGCAGCTCGGGACAGGGTGCTGCGTACAATGAGCAGTTCTTC
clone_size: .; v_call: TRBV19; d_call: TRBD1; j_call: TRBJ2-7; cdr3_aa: CASSISGGDYEQYF; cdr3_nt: TGTGCCAGTAGTATCTCAGGGGGCGACTACGAGCAGTACTTC
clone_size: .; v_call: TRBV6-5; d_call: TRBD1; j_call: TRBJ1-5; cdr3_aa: CASSPGTGRGGNNQPQHF; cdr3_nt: TGTGCCAGCAGTCCCGGGACAGGGAGAGGGGGAAACAATCAGCCCCAGCATTTT